These 19 T cell receptor beta chains originate from one sample sequenced in a study of blood T cell repertoires in COVID-19. Assay used: immunoSEQ multiplex PCR; TCRdb lists only in-frame clones, some missing. Seen here are some 41,000 clones, 75% to 85% observed once, and the top ten hold approximately 8.4%. Sample: peripheral blood. These TCRs come from a man at least 80 years old in a cohort sampled during active COVID-19.

This chain uses TRBV18 with TRBJ1-2; maybe TRBD1 (6 bases). Trimming cost V 2 bases and J 2 bases, with 9 bases left between them. This CDR3 has 14 amino acids. CDR1 and CDR2 from the germline V gene are KGHSH and LQKENI. The CDR3 region has the DNA TGTGCCAGCTCACCAGGGGGCCGCAACTATGGCTACACCTTC. Its protein is CASSPGGRNYGYTF.

The rearrangement links TRBV5-1 to TRBJ2-1; D may be TRBD2 (5 bases). V gave up 0 bases and J gave up 8 bases, with 12 bases separating them. The CDR3 totals 14 residues. Germline V lookup: CDR1 SGHRS, CDR2 YFSETQ. Here the CDR3 DNA reads TGCGCCAGCAGCTTGGCTCAGGTCGGGGATGAGCAGTTCTTC. This gives the protein CASSLAQVGDEQFF.

J is TRBJ2-1 and V is TRBV18; 9 positions agree with TRBD2. V lost 6 bases, J lost 0 bases, and 9 bases stayed unmatched. This CDR3 comprises 17 residues. CDR1 KGHSH and CDR2 LQKENI come from the germline V gene. CDR3 sequence reads: CASSPSLAGVSYNEQFF. The CDR3 DNA reads as TGTGCCAGCTCCCCCTCCTTAGCGGGGGTCTCCTACAATGAGCAGTTCTTC. The entire variable domain, with the rest obtained from reference TRBV18 and TRBJ2-1, is as follows: NAGVMQNPRHLVRRRGQEARLRCSPMKGHSHVYWYRQLPEEGLKFMVYLQKENIIDESGMPKERFSAEFPKEGPSILRIQQVVRGDSAAYFCASSPSLAGVSYNEQFFGPGTRLTVL.

The chain couples TRBV15 to TRBJ2-1; no firm D call. CDR3 size: 13 residues. The germline V gene has CDR1 LNHNV and CDR2 YYDKDF (reference sequence). V shed 1 base and J shed 7 bases, with 8 bases lying between them. CDR3 residues: CATSRVLTNEQFF. For the CDR3, the DNA is TGTGCCACCAGCAGAGTCCTGACTAATGAGCAGTTCTTC.

The J gene is TRBJ1-3, the V gene TRBV5-1, with 10 bases identical to TRBD1. From germline, CDR1 is SGHRS and CDR2 YFSETQ. The ends lost 4 bases at V and 4 bases at J; junction bases unmatched: 8. The CDR3 totals 16 residues. CDR3 DNA sequence: TGCGCCAGCAGCCCCAGACAGGGGGCAGCGGGAAACACCATATATTTT. Encoded protein: CASSPRQGAAGNTIYF.

This clone was detected only once. The gene calls are TRBV30 and TRBJ1-5; possible D gene TRBD1, 6 bases. With 7 bases removed from V and 4 bases from J, the gap between germline ends came to 14 bases. The germline V gene has CDR1 GTSNPN and CDR2 SVGIG (reference sequence). The CDR3 covers 13 residues. Here the CDR3 DNA reads TGTGCCTCGTCTTACAGGGATAATCAGCCCCAGCATTTT. It is translated as CASSYRDNQPQHF. The full variable domain, with the rest looked up from reference TRBV30 and TRBJ1-5, is SQTIHQWPATLVQPVGSPLSLECTVEGTSNPNLYWYRQAAGRGLQLLFYSVGIGQISSEVPQNLSASRPQDRQFILSSKKLLLSDSGFYLCASSYRDNQPQHFGDGTRLSIL.

The V gene is TRBV3-1 (or the pseudogene TRBV3-2), the J gene TRBJ2-5; a weak D match, TRBD1 (6 bases). Germline V gene sequence: CDR1 LGHDT, CDR2 YNNKEL (reference sequence). The length of the CDR3 is 15 residues. V lost 0 bases, J lost 0 bases, and 8 bases lay in between. The CDR3 DNA reads TGTGCCAGCAGCCAAGATAGGGGGTACCAAGAGACCCAGTACTTC. Its translation is CASSQDRGYQETQYF.

The chain is built from TRBV28 and TRBJ1-1, with 8 positions matching TRBD1. The V segment lost 2 bases and the J segment 1 base; nucleotides outside the gene matches: 0. CDR1 MDHEN and CDR2 SYDVKM come from the germline V gene. The CDR3 spans 14 residues. The CDR3 region has the DNA TGTGCCAGCAGTTTACAGGGGGCGAACACTGAAGCTTTCTTT. It yields the protein CASSLQGANTEAFF.

A few counts support this clone. The chain carries TRBV28 and TRBJ2-2, with D possibly being TRBD1 (7 bases). Germline assignment: CDR1 MDHEN and CDR2 SYDVKM. V was trimmed by 6 bases and J by 9 bases, leaving 17 bases between them. The CDR3 runs 14 residues. The CDR3 protein is CASSSPWRGRELFF. CDR3 in DNA: TGTGCCAGCAGCTCGCCGTGGAGGGGGCGGGAGCTGTTTTTT.

This clone was found once. The chain carries TRBV28 and TRBJ1-2, with 10 bases aligning to TRBD1. The CDR3 spans 15 residues. V was clipped by 10 bases and J by 1 base; unmatched bases: 9. Germline values: CDR1 MDHEN, CDR2 SYDVKM. CDR3 DNA: TGTGCCACCCGAAGACAGGGGGCGCTTAACTATGGCTACACCTTC. It codes for CATRRQGALNYGYTF.

The V and J genes are TRBV5-1 and TRBJ1-1; the D gene is possibly TRBD1 (6 bases). The CDR3 loop spans 16 amino acids. Trimming took off 1 base at V and 1 base at J, with 14 bases between the two ends. The V gene's germline CDR1 is SGHRS and CDR2 YFSETQ. This CDR3 reads CASSLNPQGGNTEAFF. In DNA form, the CDR3 reads TGCGCCAGCAGCTTGAACCCACAGGGTGGGAACACTGAAGCTTTCTTT. The entire variable domain, with the rest obtained from reference TRBV5-1 and TRBJ1-1, is as follows: KAGVTQTPRYLIKTRGQQVTLSCSPISGHRSVSWYQQTPGQGLQFLFEYFSETQRNKGNFPGRFSGRQFSNSRSEMNVSTLELGDSALYLCASSLNPQGGNTEAFFGQGTRLTVV.

V usage is TRBV7-2 and J usage is TRBJ2-7, with D perhaps TRBD1 (7 bases). The V gene's germline CDR1 is SGHTA and CDR2 FQGNSA. The CDR3 contains 15 residues. V lost 1 base, J lost 3 bases, and 13 bases lay in between. The CDR3 nucleotides are TGTGCCAGCAGCTTAGTTGGAGGGGGCATCTACGAGCAGTACTTC. This translates into CASSLVGGGIYEQYF.

The chain combines TRBV9 with TRBJ2-6; 8 nucleotides line up with TRBD1. The CDR3 is 18 residues long. Germline CDR1 is SGDLS and CDR2 is YYNGEE. J was trimmed by 0 bases and V by 4 bases; bases with no gene match: 9. This chain's CDR3 is CASSLWDRTPSGANVLTF. Written as DNA, the CDR3 is TGTGCCAGCAGCTTATGGGACAGGACTCCCTCTGGGGCCAACGTCCTGACTTTC.

V is TRBV6-2 or TRBV6-3 and J is TRBJ2-1; TRBD2 matches at 14 bases. The V gene end was trimmed by 6 bases and the J gene end by 6 bases; junction bases not matched to a gene: 4. The CDR3 loop spans 15 amino acids. The germline gives CDR1 MNHEY, CDR2 SVGEGT. CDR3 amino acids: CASSIGLAGGNEQFF. CDR3 bases: TGTGCCAGCAGCATCGGACTAGCGGGAGGCAATGAGCAGTTCTTC.

V usage is TRBV7-2 and J usage is TRBJ1-3; TRBD1 matches 7 bases. The CDR3 contains 17 residues. The germline V gene has CDR1 SGHTA and CDR2 FQGNSA. Trimming cost V 0 bases and J 0 bases; bases outside gene matches: 5. CDR3 amino acids: CASSLAGGQLSGNTIYF. In DNA form, the CDR3 reads TGTGCCAGCAGCTTAGCAGGGGGACAGCTCTCTGGAAACACCATATATTTT. Combining the CDR3 with reference TRBV7-2 and TRBJ1-3 gives the whole variable domain GAGVSQSPSNKVTEKGKDVELRCDPISGHTALYWYRQSLGQGLEFLIYFQGNSAPDKSGLPSDRFSAERTGGSVSTLTIQRTQQEDSAVYLCASSLAGGQLSGNTIYFGEGSWLTVV.

V usage is TRBV2 and J usage is TRBJ1-1; the match to TRBD1 covers 9 bases. Germline V gene sequence: CDR1 SNHLY, CDR2 FYNNEI. The CDR3 loop spans 14 amino acids. The trim removed 4 bases at V and 1 base at J, leaving 1 base unmatched. The CDR3 is CASSGTGANTEAFF. The DNA of the CDR3 is TGTGCCAGCAGTGGGACAGGGGCGAACACTGAAGCTTTCTTT.

The chain uses TRBV19 and TRBJ2-7, with D perhaps matching TRBD2 (5 bases). There are 14 residues in the CDR3. Germline V gene data show CDR1 as LNHDA and CDR2 as SQIVND (reference sequence). V lost 6 bases to trimming and J lost 3 bases, with 15 bases between them. The CDR3 nucleotides are TGTGCCAGTAGAGAGGTCCCCGGGGTCTACGAGCAGTACTTC. Translation: CASREVPGVYEQYF.

This chain connects TRBV4-1 to TRBJ2-5; D is undetermined. Germline V gene lookup returns CDR1 MGHRA and CDR2 YSYEKL. Between the trimmed V and J ends, which lost 0 bases and 6 bases, there was a span of 11 bases. The CDR3 has 14 residues. The CDR3 spells CASSQDWSVKTQYF. As DNA, the CDR3 is TGCGCCAGCAGCCAAGATTGGTCGGTTAAGACCCAGTACTTC.

This rearrangement joins TRBV3-1 (or the pseudogene TRBV3-2) to TRBJ2-3; tentative D call: TRBD1 (6 bases). This CDR3 has 16 residues. CDR1 is LGHDT, CDR2 YNNKEL, per germline (reference sequence). Trimming stripped 1 base from V and 2 bases from J, with 13 bases between. DNA for the CDR3: TGTGCCAGCAGCCAAGCGGGACACCTTCTCACAGATACGCAGTATTTT. Amino acids: CASSQAGHLLTDTQYF.